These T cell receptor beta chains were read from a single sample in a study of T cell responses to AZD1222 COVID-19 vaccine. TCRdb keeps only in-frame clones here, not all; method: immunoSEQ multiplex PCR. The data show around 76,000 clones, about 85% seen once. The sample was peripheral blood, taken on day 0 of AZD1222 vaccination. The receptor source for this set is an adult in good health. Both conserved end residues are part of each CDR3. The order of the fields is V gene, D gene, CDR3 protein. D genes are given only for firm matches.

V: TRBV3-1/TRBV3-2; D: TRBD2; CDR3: CASSQGLALTYEQYF
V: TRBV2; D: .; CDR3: CASRGPNSNQPQHF
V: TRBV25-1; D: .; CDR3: CASSDSFKGNYYNSPLHF
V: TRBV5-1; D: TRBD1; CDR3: CASTPATGAGEQYF
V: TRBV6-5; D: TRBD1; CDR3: CASSSFGQGGDYGYTF
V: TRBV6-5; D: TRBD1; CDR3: CASSTQGARQPQHF
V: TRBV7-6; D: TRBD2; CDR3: CASSSQRGSYEQYF
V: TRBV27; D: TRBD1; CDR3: CASSLSSRGYGYTF
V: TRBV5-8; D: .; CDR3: CASSHSAPDSNGYTF
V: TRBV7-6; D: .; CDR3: CASSLDGGGNTEAFF
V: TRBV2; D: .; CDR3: CASSGQRAEQYF
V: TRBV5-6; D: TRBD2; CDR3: CASGFRGGSGANVLTF
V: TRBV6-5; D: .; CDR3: CASSYNSAGIQETQYF
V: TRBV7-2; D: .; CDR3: CASSLLGEGPQHF
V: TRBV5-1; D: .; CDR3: CASSSEWGEVFF
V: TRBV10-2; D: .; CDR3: CATKTGTGGGNTIYF
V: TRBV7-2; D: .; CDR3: CASSLVRGTNSPLHF
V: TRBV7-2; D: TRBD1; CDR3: CASSAWTGPGANVLTF
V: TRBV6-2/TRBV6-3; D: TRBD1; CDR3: CASSATGTTIYF
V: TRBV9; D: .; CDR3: CASSVATGLDGYTF
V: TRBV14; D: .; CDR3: CASSLTFSYEQYF
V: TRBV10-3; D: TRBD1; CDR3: CAISQTGANTEAFF
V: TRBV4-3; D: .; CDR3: CASSQGLRLANEKLFF
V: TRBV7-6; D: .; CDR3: CASSSAGSSFNEKLFF
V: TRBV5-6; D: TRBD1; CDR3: CASSLETGGLGGYGYTF
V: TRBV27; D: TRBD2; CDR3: CASSQWTSGGYEQYF
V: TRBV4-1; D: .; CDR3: CASSQQGGMAGELFF
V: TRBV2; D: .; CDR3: CASTARGRDTEAFF
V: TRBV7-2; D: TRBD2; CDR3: CASSPGGGRYEQYF
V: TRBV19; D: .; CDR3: CASSIQDSYEQYF
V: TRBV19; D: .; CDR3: CASSIFGLSTGELFF